Following are 18 T cell receptor beta chains from one sample sequenced in a study of OX40 agonist ivuxolimab in advanced cancers. Some clones are missing from TCRdb's copy, which holds only in-frame ones; the method was immunoSEQ multiplex PCR. The table has about 55,000 clones, 77% seen once. This sample comprised CD4+ or CD8+ T cells sorted from blood, obtained in a trial of the OX40 agonist ivuxolimab. These receptors came from an adult with an advanced solid tumor such as melanoma, head and neck, liver or kidney cancer.

This clone was seen only once. This chain connects TRBV7-2 to TRBJ1-3; unclear D gene. The V end lost 5 bases, the J end lost 4 bases, and 15 bases lay between the germline ends. CDR1 and CDR2 from the germline V gene are SGHTA and FQGNSA. This CDR3 region has 15 residues. In nucleotides, the CDR3 is TGTGCCAGCAGCCGGCCTCTCCAAGCGGGAAACACCATATATTTT. The encoded protein is CASSRPLQAGNTIYF.

This sequence joins TRBV10-3 and TRBJ1-5; unclear D gene. V was clipped by 4 bases and J by 0 bases, with 4 bases between them. Per germline, CDR1 ENHRY and CDR2 SYGVKD. The CDR3 has 13 residues. CDR3 in DNA: TGTGCCATCAGTGTTAGTAGCAATCAGCCCCAGCATTTT. It translates to CAISVSSNQPQHF.

The V call is TRBV5-1, the J call TRBJ2-1; 11 bases are shared with TRBD2. The CDR3 runs to 16 residues. The ends lost 0 bases at V and 8 bases at J; junction bases unmatched: 7. In germline, CDR1 is SGHRS, CDR2 YFSETQ. CDR3 in amino acids: CASSLASSGGPHEQFF. Written as DNA, the CDR3 is TGCGCCAGCAGCTTGGCCTCTAGCGGGGGGCCTCATGAGCAGTTCTTC.

V and J are TRBV2 and TRBJ2-3; TRBD1 matches 7 bases. The CDR3 covers 14 residues. The V gene end was trimmed by 5 bases and the J gene end by 1 base; junction bases not matched to a gene: 3. CDR1 is SNHLY and CDR2 is FYNNEI in the germline V gene. Written as DNA, the CDR3 is TGTGCCAGCAGTAGACAGGGTCGCACAGATACGCAGTATTTT. This encodes CASSRQGRTDTQYF.

The chain employs TRBV2 and TRBJ2-7, with D maybe TRBD2 (5 bases). Germline CDR1 and CDR2: SNHLY and FYNNEI. There are 16 residues in the CDR3. V lost 6 bases to trimming and J lost 7 bases, with 25 bases between them. CDR3 bases: TGTGCCAGCAGACCGGGGAGTGGCGGTGCCGGGTTGGAGCAGTACTTC. Protein product: CASRPGSGGAGLEQYF.

The table lists this clone with a count of one. The rearrangement joins TRBV30 to TRBJ1-5, with a tentative D call TRBD1 (5 bases). V was trimmed by 0 bases and J by 7 bases, leaving 10 bases between them. The germline V gene encodes CDR1 GTSNPN and CDR2 SVGIG (reference sequence). The CDR3 extends over 13 amino acids. CDR3 residues: CAWSVQGGQPQHF. The CDR3 DNA reads as TGTGCCTGGAGTGTTCAGGGAGGGCAGCCCCAGCATTTT.

This chain joins TRBV6-5 and TRBJ2-7; D may be TRBD2 (5 bases). V shed 11 bases and J shed 4 bases, with 15 bases lying between them. Germline CDR1 MNHEY, CDR2 SVGAGI. The CDR3 runs to 12 residues. CDR3 nucleotides: TGTGCCTGCGGTGAGGGAGCGTACGAGCAGTACTTC. Translating gives CACGEGAYEQYF.

This clone was counted once. This chain links TRBV6-5 with TRBJ2-7, with 8 bases identical to TRBD1. The CDR3 has 13 amino acids. Germline V lookup: CDR1 MNHEY, CDR2 SVGAGI. J was trimmed by 0 bases and V by 8 bases; bases with no gene match: 3. The CDR3 region has the DNA TGTGCCAGCGCAGGGGGCTTCTCCTACGAGCAGTACTTC. This translates into CASAGGFSYEQYF.

The chain couples TRBV14 to TRBJ2-1; 13 bases line up with TRBD2. Germline V gene data show CDR1 as SGHDN and CDR2 as FVKESK. The CDR3 extends over 14 amino acids. V lost 5 bases, J lost 8 bases, and 3 bases stayed unmatched. CDR3 nucleotide sequence: TGTGCCAGCAGCGGACTAGCGGGAGAGCATGAGCAGTTCTTC. This encodes CASSGLAGEHEQFF.

This sequence joins TRBV2 and TRBJ2-5, with D hard to call. The length of the CDR3 is 15 residues. From germline, CDR1 is SNHLY and CDR2 FYNNEI. The V end lost 1 base, the J end lost 1 base, and 10 bases lay between the germline ends. This CDR3 reads CASSEESGFQETQYF. CDR3 bases: TGTGCCAGCAGTGAAGAATCCGGCTTCCAAGAGACCCAGTACTTC.

The V gene is TRBV7-6, the J gene TRBJ2-5, with D uncertain. The CDR3 is 12 amino acids. V gave up 2 bases and J gave up 14 bases, with 15 bases separating them. Germline lookup yields CDR1 SGHVS and CDR2 FNYEAQ. The CDR3 DNA is TGTGCCAGCAGCTTAAACAAGACTCCTCTATACTTC. The encoded protein is CASSLNKTPLYF.

This clone was seen a handful of times. The V call is TRBV18, the J call TRBJ1-5, with D unresolved. CDR3 length: 14 residues. Germline loops: CDR1 KGHSH, CDR2 LQKENI. V dropped 6 bases and J dropped 2 bases, with 11 bases sitting between them. CDR3 in DNA: TGTGCCAGCTCTGCTGACATAGGCAATCAGCCCCAGCATTTT. Translated: CASSADIGNQPQHF.

V and J are TRBV27 and TRBJ1-4, with TRBD1 matching 8 bases. V was pared by 5 bases and J by 7 bases, with 6 bases of the junction left unmatched. This CDR3 has 14 amino acids. CDR1 and CDR2 from the germline V gene are MNHEY and SMNVEV (reference sequence). CDR3 in amino acids: CASSTRQGTEKLFF. CDR3 DNA sequence: TGTGCCAGCAGTACTAGACAGGGGACTGAAAAACTGTTTTTT.

This clone appeared once. Compared with germline, one end of the junction differs, possibly owing to a read error. The rearrangement links TRBV7-9 to TRBJ1-2; D is uncertain. The CDR3 is 13 amino acids. CDR1 SEHNR and CDR2 FQNEAQ come from the germline V gene (reference sequence). The CDR3 here is CASSLVLNHGYTF. CDR3 nucleotide sequence: TGTGCCAGCAGCTTAGTACTTAACCATGGCTACACCTTC.

The DNA for the CDR3 is TGTGCCAGCACCCCCGGCAGAGGAGGGTTGGGGGCCAACGTCCTGACTTTC. Translating it yields CASTPGRGGLGANVLTF. The chain has TRBV7-2 and TRBJ2-6, with D possibly TRBD2 on 6 matching bases. Germline-derived CDR1 and CDR2 are SGHTA and FQGNSA. This CDR3 contains 17 residues. V gave up 7 bases and J gave up 4 bases, with 20 bases separating them.

The chain employs TRBV7-2 and TRBJ1-1; D is undetermined. V lost 5 bases to trimming and J lost 1 base, with 11 bases between them. In germline, CDR1 is SGHTA, CDR2 FQGNSA. The CDR3 consists of 14 residues. The CDR3 DNA reads as TGTGCCAGCAGCCCAGCCTTTAGGAACACTGAAGCTTTCTTT. This encodes CASSPAFRNTEAFF.

The chain couples TRBV5-6 to TRBJ2-7; D may match TRBD1 or TRBD2 (6 bases each). The V and J ends lost 0 bases and 1 base respectively, with 14 bases between them. The CDR3 length is 16 residues. Germline V lookup: CDR1 SGHDT, CDR2 YYEEEE. The CDR3: CASSLEEGGPSYEQYF. Written as DNA, the CDR3 is TGTGCCAGCAGCTTGGAGGAGGGGGGCCCTTCCTACGAGCAGTACTTC.

This clone showed up just a few times. The gene calls are TRBV6-6 and TRBJ1-5; D not resolved. Trimming took 7 bases from V and 5 from J, leaving 9 bases between them. CDR3 length: 12 residues. Germline V gene sequence: CDR1 MNHNY, CDR2 SVGAGI (reference sequence). CDR3 amino acids: CASNGGDQPQHF. The CDR3 coding sequence is TGTGCCAGCAACGGTGGGGATCAGCCCCAGCATTTT.